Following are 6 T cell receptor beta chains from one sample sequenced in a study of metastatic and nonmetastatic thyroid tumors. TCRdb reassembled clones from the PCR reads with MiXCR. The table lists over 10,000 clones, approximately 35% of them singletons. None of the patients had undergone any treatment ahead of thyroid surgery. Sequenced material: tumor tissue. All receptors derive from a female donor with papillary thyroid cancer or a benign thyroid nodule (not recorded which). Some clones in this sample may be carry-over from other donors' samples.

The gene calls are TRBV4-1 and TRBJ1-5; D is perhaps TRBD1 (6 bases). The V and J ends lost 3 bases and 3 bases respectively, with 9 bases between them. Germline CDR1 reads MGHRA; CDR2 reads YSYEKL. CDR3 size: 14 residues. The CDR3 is CASSQGHFNQPQHF. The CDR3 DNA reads TGCGCCAGCAGCCAGGGACACTTCAATCAGCCCCAGCATTTT.

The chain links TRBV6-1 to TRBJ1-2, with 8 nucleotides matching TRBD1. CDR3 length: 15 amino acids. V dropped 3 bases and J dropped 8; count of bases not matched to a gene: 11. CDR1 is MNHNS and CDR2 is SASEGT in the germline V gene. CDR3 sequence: CASSDGQGLPGGYTF. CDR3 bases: TGTGCCAGCAGTGACGGACAGGGCCTTCCCGGCGGCTACACCTTC.

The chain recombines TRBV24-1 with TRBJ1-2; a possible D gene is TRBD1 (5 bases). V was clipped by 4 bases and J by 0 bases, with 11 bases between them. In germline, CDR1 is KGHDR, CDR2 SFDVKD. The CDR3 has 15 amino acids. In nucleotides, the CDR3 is TGTGCCACCAGTGAAACAGGCCATCCTAACTATGGCTACACCTTC. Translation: CATSETGHPNYGYTF.

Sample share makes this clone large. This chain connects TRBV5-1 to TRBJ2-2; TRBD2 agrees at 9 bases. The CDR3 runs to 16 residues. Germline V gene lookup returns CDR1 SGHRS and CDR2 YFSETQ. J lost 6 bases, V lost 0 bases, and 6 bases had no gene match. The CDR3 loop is CASSLDSGSGPGELFF. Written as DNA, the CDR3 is TGCGCCAGCAGCTTGGATAGCGGGAGTGGTCCCGGGGAGCTGTTTTTT.

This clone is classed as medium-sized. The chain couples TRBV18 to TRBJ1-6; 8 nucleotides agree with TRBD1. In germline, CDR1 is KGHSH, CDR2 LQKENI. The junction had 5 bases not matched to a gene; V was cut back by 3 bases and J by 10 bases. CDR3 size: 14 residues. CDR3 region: CASSPTGERSPLHF. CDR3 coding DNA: TGTGCCAGCTCACCGACAGGGGAGAGGTCACCCCTCCACTTT.

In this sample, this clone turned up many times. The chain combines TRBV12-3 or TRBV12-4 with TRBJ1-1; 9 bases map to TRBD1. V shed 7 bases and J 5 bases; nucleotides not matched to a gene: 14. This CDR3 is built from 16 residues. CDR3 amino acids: CASTALRGQGRTEAFF. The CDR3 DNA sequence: TGTGCCAGCACCGCCCTGCGGGGACAGGGAAGAACTGAAGCTTTCTTT.